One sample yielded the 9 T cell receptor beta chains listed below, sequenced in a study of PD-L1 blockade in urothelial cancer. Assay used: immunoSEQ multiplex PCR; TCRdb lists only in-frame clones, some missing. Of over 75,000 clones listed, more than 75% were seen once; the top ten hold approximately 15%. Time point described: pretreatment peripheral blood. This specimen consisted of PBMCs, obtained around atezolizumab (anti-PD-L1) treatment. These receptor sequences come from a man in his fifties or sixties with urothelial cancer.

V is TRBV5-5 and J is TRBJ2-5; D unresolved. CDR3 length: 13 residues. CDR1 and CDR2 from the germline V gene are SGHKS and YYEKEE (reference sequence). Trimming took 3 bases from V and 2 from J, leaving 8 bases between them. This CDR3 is CASSSYTQETQYF. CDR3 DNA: TGTGCCAGCAGCTCTTACACGCAAGAGACCCAGTACTTC.

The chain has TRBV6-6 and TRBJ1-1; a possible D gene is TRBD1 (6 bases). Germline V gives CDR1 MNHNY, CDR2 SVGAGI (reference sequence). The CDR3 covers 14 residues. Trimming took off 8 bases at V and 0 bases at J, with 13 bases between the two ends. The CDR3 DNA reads TGTGCCAGCGAGCCGGGACATATGAACACTGAAGCTTTCTTT. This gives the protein CASEPGHMNTEAFF.

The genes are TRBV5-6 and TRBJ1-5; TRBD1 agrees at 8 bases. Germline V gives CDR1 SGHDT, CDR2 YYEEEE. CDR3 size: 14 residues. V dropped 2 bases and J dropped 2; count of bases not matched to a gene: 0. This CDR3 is CASSFRGRNQPQHF. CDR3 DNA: TGTGCCAGCAGCTTCAGGGGGCGCAATCAGCCCCAGCATTTT.

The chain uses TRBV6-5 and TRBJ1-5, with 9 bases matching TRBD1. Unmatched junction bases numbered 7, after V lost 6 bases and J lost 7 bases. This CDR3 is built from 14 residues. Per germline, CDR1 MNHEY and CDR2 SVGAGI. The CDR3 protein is CASSPGTGNQPQHF. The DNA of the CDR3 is TGTGCCAGCAGCCCCGGGACAGGGAACCAGCCCCAGCATTTT.

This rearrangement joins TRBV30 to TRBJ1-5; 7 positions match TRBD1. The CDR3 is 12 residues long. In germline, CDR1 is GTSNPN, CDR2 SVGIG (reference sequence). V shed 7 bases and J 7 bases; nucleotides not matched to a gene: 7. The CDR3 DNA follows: TGTGCCTTCGACAGGGCAGGCCAGCCCCAGCATTTT. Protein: CAFDRAGQPQHF.

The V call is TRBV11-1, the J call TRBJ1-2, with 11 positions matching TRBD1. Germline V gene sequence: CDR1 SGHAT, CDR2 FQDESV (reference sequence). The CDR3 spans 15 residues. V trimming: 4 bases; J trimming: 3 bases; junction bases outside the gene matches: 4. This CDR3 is CASSSGQGADYGYTF. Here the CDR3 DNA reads TGTGCCAGCAGCTCCGGACAGGGGGCGGACTATGGCTACACCTTC.

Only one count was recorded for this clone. The CDR3 nucleotides are TGTGCCAGCAGTGAAGCGTCTAGCGGACAAGAGACCCAGTACTTC. Its translation: CASSEASSGQETQYF. The chain uses TRBV2 and TRBJ2-5, with TRBD2 identical over 7 bases. The germline CDR1 and CDR2 sequences are SNHLY and FYNNEI. Trimming cost V 0 bases and J 2 bases; bases outside gene matches: 3. This CDR3 is built from 15 residues. The entire variable domain, with the rest obtained from reference TRBV2 and TRBJ2-5, is as follows: EPEVTQTPSHQVTQMGQEVILRCVPISNHLYFYWYRQILGQKVEFLVSFYNNEISEKSEIFDDQFSVERPDGSNFTLKIRSTKLEDSAMYFCASSEASSGQETQYFGPGTRLLVL.

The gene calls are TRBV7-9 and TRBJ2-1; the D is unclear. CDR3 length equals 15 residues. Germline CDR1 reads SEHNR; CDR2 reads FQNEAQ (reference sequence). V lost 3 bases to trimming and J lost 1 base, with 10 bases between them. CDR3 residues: CASSFLSGSYNEQFF. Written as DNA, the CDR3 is TGTGCCAGCAGCTTTCTGTCAGGTTCCTACAATGAGCAGTTCTTC. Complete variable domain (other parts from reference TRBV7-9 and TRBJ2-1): DTGVSQNPRHKITKRGQNVTFRCDPISEHNRLYWYRQTLGQGPEFLTYFQNEAQLEKSRLLSDRFSAERPKGSFSTLEIQRTEQGDSAMYLCASSFLSGSYNEQFFGPGTRLTVL.

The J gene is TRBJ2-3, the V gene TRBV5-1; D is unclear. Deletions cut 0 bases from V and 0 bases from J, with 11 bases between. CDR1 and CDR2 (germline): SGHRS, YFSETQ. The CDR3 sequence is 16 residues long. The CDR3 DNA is TGCGCCAGCAGCTTGGAAGCATCCGTCAGCACAGATACGCAGTATTTT. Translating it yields CASSLEASVSTDTQYF.